This T cell receptor (beta chain) was obtained from a study of identical twins' blood T cells. J lost 8 bases, V lost 4 bases, and 12 bases had no gene match. CDR1 and CDR2 from the germline V gene are DFQATT and SNEGSKA (reference sequence). This CDR3 contains 16 residues. Whole-study findings and limits: Twins shared more top CDR3 clonotypes than unrelated donors did.

TCRdb reprocessed the 5' RACE reads via MiXCR and lists one record per CDR3 protein. The sample has 300,000 to 400,000 distinct CDR3 sequences; 25% to 35% are singletons. For this clonotype: Its target is unknown.

The sample consisted of PBMCs. The source is a woman aged 18-49 years in good health. The rearrangement links TRBV20-1 to TRBJ1-6, with TRBD1 identical over 9 bases. The CDR3, as DNA: TGCAGTGCTAAACCCGCCGGGACAGGGAGAGATTCACCCCTCCACTTT. It is translated as CSAKPAGTGRDSPLHF.